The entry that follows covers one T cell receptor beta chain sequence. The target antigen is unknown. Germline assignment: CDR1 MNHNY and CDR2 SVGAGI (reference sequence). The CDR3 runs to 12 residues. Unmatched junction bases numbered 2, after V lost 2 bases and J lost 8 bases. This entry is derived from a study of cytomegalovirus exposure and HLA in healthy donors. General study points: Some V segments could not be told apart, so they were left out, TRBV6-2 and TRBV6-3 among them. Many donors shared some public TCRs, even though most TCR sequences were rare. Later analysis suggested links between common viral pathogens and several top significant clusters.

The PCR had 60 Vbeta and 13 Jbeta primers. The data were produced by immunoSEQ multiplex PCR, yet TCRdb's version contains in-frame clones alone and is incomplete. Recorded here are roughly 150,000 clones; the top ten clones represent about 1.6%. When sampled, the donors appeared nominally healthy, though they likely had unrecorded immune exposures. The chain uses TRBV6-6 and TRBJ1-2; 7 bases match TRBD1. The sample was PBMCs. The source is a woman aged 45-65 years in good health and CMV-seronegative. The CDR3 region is CASSYRGQGYTF. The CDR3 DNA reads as TGTGCCAGCAGTTACAGGGGGCAAGGCTACACCTTC.